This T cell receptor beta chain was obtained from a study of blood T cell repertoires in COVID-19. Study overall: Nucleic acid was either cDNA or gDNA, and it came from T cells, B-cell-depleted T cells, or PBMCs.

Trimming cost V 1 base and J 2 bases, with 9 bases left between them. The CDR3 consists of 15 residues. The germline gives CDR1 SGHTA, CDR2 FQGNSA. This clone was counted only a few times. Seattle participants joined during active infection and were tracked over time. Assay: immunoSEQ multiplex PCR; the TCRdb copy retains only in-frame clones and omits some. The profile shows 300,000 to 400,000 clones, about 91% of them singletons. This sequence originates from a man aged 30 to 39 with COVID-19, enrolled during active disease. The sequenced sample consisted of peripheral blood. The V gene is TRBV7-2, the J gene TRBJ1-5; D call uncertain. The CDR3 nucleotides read TGTGCCAGCAGCTTAGAACCCTCGGGCAATCAGCCCCAGCATTTT. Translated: CASSLEPSGNQPQHF.